This TCR beta chain was sequenced in a study of T-cell reconstitution after alpha-beta-depleted transplantation in children listed by TCRdb under 2016. General notes on the study: The study quantitatively tracked T-cell immune reconstitution after TCRalphabeta/CD19-depleted allogeneic hematopoietic cell transplantation in children using TCR repertoire profiling. Broader findings and caveats from the paper: In some patients, high TCRbeta diversity at day 60 was attributed to recipient T cells and intrathymic progenitors that had survived conditioning. Over subsequent months, a decline in hyperexpanded clone frequencies was noted, and after one year, T-cell counts and TCRbeta diversity were mostly ascribed to newly produced T cells. The apparently early recovery of alphabetaT-cell counts about two months after transplant reportedly depended on only several hundred rapidly expanded clones that came from non-depleted graft cells.

As encoded in the germline V gene, CDR1 is MNHEY while CDR2 is SVGAGI. V drops 1 base and J drops 6 bases, leaving 18 bases in between. The CDR3 contains 16 residues, cysteine and phenylalanine counted. This entry keeps only the CDR3 DNA: 48 bases, framed from base 1. Regarding this clonotype: Its antigen is still unknown. No base quality values were provided; no much bigger clone lies one nucleotide off.

The protocol used for the library was PCR. Sequenced using an Illumina HiSeq 2500. Molecular barcoding was employed in the preparation of TCR libraries, with unique molecular identifiers being used to normalize TCRbeta repertoire quantification. Starting from the raw public reads, TCRdb applied fastp trimming at Q25, assembled clones with MiXCR and retained in-frame beta chains. One record per CDR3 amino acid sequence lists the most common genes and DNA. The sample table lists about 580,000 distinct CDR3 sequences, 23% of them with a count of one. The ten largest clonotypes hold 11% to 15% of the sample. The sample's treatment or condition label is to be understood as: allogeneic hematopoietic cell transplantation with graft depleted of TCRalphabeta T cells and CD19 B cells. Transplant recipients were children who received TCRalphabeta/CD19-depleted allogeneic hematopoietic cell grafts.

The TCR comes from a boy under three years old who had a stem cell transplant for acute myeloid leukemia, so the T cells may come from the graft donor. Here the sequenced sample was PBMCs, mostly from graft donor cells, taken 360 days after TCRalphabeta/CD19-depleted stem cell transplant. The rearrangement joined TRBV6-5 to TRBJ1-2; the D gene is perhaps TRBD1, from 6 matching bases. CDR3 reads: CASSYYPAGAKDGYTF. The nucleotide sequence is given as TGTGCCAGCAGTTACTACCCCGCAGGGGCCAAGGATGGCTACACCTTC.